The 10 T cell receptor beta chains below were found in one sample sequenced in a study of cytomegalovirus exposure and HLA in healthy donors. A multiplex PCR was run with 60 Vbeta primers and 13 Jbeta primers. The assay was immunoSEQ multiplex PCR, and TCRdb's table has in-frame clones only and misses some. The sample carries about 150,000 clones, about 85% recorded once. The sequenced sample was PBMCs. All receptors derive from a man under 40 in good health and CMV-seropositive.

The rearrangement uses TRBV27 and TRBJ2-7; D is perhaps TRBD1 (5 bases). The CDR3 sequence is 14 residues long. Trimming pared 0 bases from V and 3 bases from J, leaving 9 bases between. Germline V lookup: CDR1 MNHEY, CDR2 SMNVEV (reference sequence). CDR3 sequence (DNA): TGTGCCAGCAGTTTATCGGACACCTACTACGAGCAGTACTTC. Translating it yields CASSLSDTYYEQYF.

V gene TRBV5-1 combines with J gene TRBJ2-3; 12 bases align to TRBD1. This CDR3 spans 16 amino acids. Per germline, CDR1 SGHRS and CDR2 YFSETQ. J was trimmed by 5 bases and V by 4 bases; bases with no gene match: 8. CDR3 region: CASSGTGGIRGDTQYF. For the CDR3, the DNA is TGCGCCAGCAGCGGGACAGGGGGCATTAGAGGAGATACGCAGTATTTT.

V usage is TRBV6-5 and J usage is TRBJ1-3; D ambiguous. The CDR3 sequence is 12 residues long. CDR1 is MNHEY, CDR2 SVGAGI, per germline. Trimming stripped 7 bases from V and 3 bases from J, with 7 bases between. CDR3 bases: TGTGCCAGCACCCTAGGTGGAAACACCATATATTTT. Protein product: CASTLGGNTIYF.

The chain carries TRBV19 and TRBJ2-1, with D perhaps matching TRBD2 (5 bases). CDR3 size: 15 residues. Per the germline V gene, CDR1 is LNHDA and CDR2 is SQIVND (reference sequence). V lost 1 base, J lost 6 bases, and 13 bases lay in between. The CDR3 sequence: CASSIGGSYFNEQFF. The CDR3 region has the DNA TGTGCCAGTAGTATAGGAGGGTCTTATTTCAATGAGCAGTTCTTC.

This rearrangement joins TRBV15 to TRBJ1-2; D is unresolved. The CDR3 contains 14 residues. Germline assignment: CDR1 LNHNV and CDR2 YYDKDF (reference sequence). V was pared by 0 bases and J by 3 bases, with 8 bases between. The CDR3 spells CATSREGGYYGYTF. For the CDR3, the DNA is TGTGCCACCAGCAGAGAAGGAGGGTACTATGGCTACACCTTC.

V is TRBV11-2 and J is TRBJ1-1; 9 nucleotides agree with TRBD1. Germline V CDR1 and CDR2: SGHAT, FQNNGV. The CDR3 is 16 amino acids. Trimming removed 8 bases from V and 5 bases from J; junction bases left unmatched: 15. In DNA form, the CDR3 reads TGTGCCAGCCGAATCCCGGGACAGGGAATTAGGACTGAAGCTTTCTTT. Its protein is CASRIPGQGIRTEAFF.

Comments on this clone: One end of the junction is discordant with germline, which a read error may explain. The J gene is TRBJ2-2, the V gene TRBV7-3; 9 bases match TRBD2. The CDR3 runs to 20 residues. Germline CDR1 reads SGHTA; CDR2 reads FQGTGA. As DNA, the CDR3 is TGTTCCAGCAGCAGACCGACCTTTAGCGGGGGCCCCTCGAACACCGGGGAGCTGTTTTTT. It yields the protein CSSSRPTFSGGPSNTGELFF. Supplemented by reference TRBV7-3 and TRBJ2-2, the full variable domain reads GAGVSQTPSNKVTEKGKYVELRCDPISGHTALYWYRQSLGQGPEFLIYFQGTGAADDSGLPNDRFFAVRPEGSVSTLKIQRTERGDSAVYLCSSSRPTFSGGPSNTGELFFGEGSRLTVL.

The chain uses TRBV29-1 and TRBJ1-3, with D possibly TRBD1 on 6 matching bases. This CDR3 spans 14 amino acids. Germline CDR1 and CDR2: SQVTM and ANQGSEA. Trimming removed 6 bases at V and 4 bases at J, with 16 bases between. The CDR3 spells CSVATGNAGNTIYF. DNA for the CDR3: TGCAGCGTGGCTACAGGGAATGCCGGAAACACCATATATTTT.

In this sample, this clone turned up a few times. The J gene is TRBJ1-2, the V gene TRBV7-3; TRBD1 is a possible D gene (6 bases). In germline, CDR1 is SGHTA, CDR2 FQGTGA. The CDR3 runs 14 residues. V lost 2 bases to trimming and J lost 7 bases, with 14 bases between them. As DNA, the CDR3 is TGTGCCAGCAGCTTAGTAGGGGGGGAGGCTGGCTACACCTTC. Amino acid sequence: CASSLVGGEAGYTF.

The CDR3 bases are TGTGCCAGCAGCTTCACTAAAGCAGATACGCAGTATTTT. The encoded protein is CASSFTKADTQYF. The rearrangement links TRBV7-2 to TRBJ2-3, with D uncertain. The germline V gene encodes CDR1 SGHTA and CDR2 FQGNSA. There are 13 residues in the CDR3. V gave up 3 bases and J gave up 4 bases, with 8 bases separating them.